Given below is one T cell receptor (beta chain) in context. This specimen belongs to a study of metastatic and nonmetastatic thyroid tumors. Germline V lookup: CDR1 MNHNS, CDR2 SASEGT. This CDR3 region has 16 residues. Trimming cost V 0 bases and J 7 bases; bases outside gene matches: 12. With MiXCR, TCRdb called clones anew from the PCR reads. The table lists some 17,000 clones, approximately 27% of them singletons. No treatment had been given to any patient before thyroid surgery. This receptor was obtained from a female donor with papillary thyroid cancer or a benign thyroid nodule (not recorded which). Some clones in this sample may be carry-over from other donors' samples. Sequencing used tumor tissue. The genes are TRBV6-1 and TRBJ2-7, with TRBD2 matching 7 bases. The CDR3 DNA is TGTGCCAGCAGTGAAGCAGGGAGGGGTGGGCCGCGGGAGCAGTACTTC. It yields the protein CASSEAGRGGPREQYF.